Sequencing of this T cell receptor (beta chain) was carried out in a study of shared clonotypes between healthy human individuals. Profiled with immunoSEQ multiplex PCR; TCRdb holds only in-frame clones, not every one. The sample has some 2,500,000 clones; roughly 93% are singletons. The source material was naive CD4+ T cells from PBMCs. The subset was: CD45RA+ positively selected. The sequence came from a man aged 18 to 35 in good health. Some clones in this sample may be carry-over from other donors' samples.

CDR3 amino acids: CASPGISGANVLTF. DNA of the CDR3: TGTGCCAGCCCCGGAATCTCTGGGGCCAACGTCCTGACTTTC. The chain combines TRBV6-1 with TRBJ2-6; the D is unclear. The germline CDR1 and CDR2 sequences are MNHNS and SASEGT. The V end lost 8 bases, the J end lost 0 bases, and 8 bases lay between the germline ends. The CDR3 is made up of 14 amino acids.